What follows is one T cell receptor beta chain and its context. Antigen unknown. This sample stems from a study of shared clonotypes between healthy human individuals. The study's findings and limits: Naive subsets, compared against memory subsets, generally had larger estimated richness values. Against clonotypes common to all four donors, non-shared ones had lower generation probabilities.

The donor population consisted of healthy HIV-negative adults with no recent acute infections or vaccinations. For each subset, genomic DNA was distributed in equal portions over several immunoSEQ plates. Sequenced by immunoSEQ multiplex PCR; TCRdb stores in-frame clones only, minus some. Among about 1.5 million clones listed, under 99% were seen once. The CDR3 extends over 15 amino acids. Trimming took off 5 bases at V and 2 bases at J, with 16 bases between the two ends. Germline CDR1 and CDR2: LNHDA and SQIVND (reference sequence). This receptor was identified in a man aged 30 to 39 in good health. This chain joins TRBV19 and TRBJ2-7; no reliable D call. What was sequenced was naive CD4+ T cells sorted from blood. The subset was: CD45RA+ positively selected. The CDR3: CASSFNPGVAYEQYF. CDR3 DNA sequence: TGTGCCAGTAGTTTCAACCCTGGGGTAGCCTACGAGCAGTACTTC. Combining the CDR3 with reference TRBV19 and TRBJ2-7 gives the whole variable domain DGGITQSPKYLFRKEGQNVTLSCEQNLNHDAMYWYRQDPGQGLRLIYYSQIVNDFQKGDIAEGYSVSREKKESFPLTVTSAQKNPTAFYLCASSFNPGVAYEQYFGPGTRLTVT.